This TCR beta chain is from a study of graft-versus-host responses after intestinal transplantation. About the study: Multivisceral, liver-intestinal, or isolated intestinal grafts went to recipients. The recipients all started with anti-thymocyte globulin induction and then took tacrolimus and steroids for roughly three years. Findings and caveats of the study: Recipient marrow showed GvH clones, some seen first in ileum or blood.

On this clone itself: Its specificity is not known.

Here immunoSEQ multiplex PCR was the method, and the copy in TCRdb shows in-frame clones only, minus some. Of some 87,000 clones listed, 80% to 95% are singletons. The sequence was collected from a human donor who received an intestinal transplant. The sequenced sample was unstimulated CD4+ T cells sorted from spleen or lymph node cells, obtained before intestinal transplant.

The CDR3 protein is CASSGGVGSDTQYF. CDR3 coding DNA: TGTGCCAGCAGTGGGGGCGTGGGTTCAGATACGCAGTATTTT. This chain links TRBV6-1 with TRBJ2-3; the D gene is possibly TRBD1 (5 bases). This CDR3 contains 14 residues. Germline loops: CDR1 MNHNS, CDR2 SASEGT. Between the trimmed V and J ends, which lost 4 bases and 4 bases, there was a span of 12 bases.